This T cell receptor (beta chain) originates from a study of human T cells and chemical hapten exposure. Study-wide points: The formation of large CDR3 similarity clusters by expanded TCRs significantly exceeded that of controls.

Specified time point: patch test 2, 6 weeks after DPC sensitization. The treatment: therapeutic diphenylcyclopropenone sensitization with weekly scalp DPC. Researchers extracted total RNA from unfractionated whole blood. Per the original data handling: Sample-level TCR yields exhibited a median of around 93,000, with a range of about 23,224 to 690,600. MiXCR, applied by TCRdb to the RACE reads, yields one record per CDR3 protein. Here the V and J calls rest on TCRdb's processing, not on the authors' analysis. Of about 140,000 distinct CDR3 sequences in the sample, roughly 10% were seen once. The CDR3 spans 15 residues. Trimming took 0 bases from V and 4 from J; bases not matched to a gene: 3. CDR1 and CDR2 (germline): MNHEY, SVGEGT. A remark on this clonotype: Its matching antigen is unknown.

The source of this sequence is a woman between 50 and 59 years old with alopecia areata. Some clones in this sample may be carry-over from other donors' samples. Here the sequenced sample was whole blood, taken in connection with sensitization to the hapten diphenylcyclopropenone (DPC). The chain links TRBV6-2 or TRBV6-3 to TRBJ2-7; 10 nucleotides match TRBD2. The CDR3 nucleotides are TGTGCCAGCAGTTACTCACTAGCGGGGTCGTACGAGCAGTACTTC. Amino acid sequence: CASSYSLAGSYEQYF.